This entry is about one T cell receptor beta chain. Its antigen remains unidentified. The method was immunoSEQ multiplex PCR; TCRdb's version includes in-frame clones alone and lacks a portion of them. The table includes roughly 120,000 clones, over 75% detected once. The V gene lost 7 bases and the J gene lost 4 bases, with 13 bases spanning the gap. This CDR3 spans 12 amino acids. Germline V gives CDR1 SQVTM, CDR2 ANQGSEA. The record originates from a study of T cell responses to AZD1222 COVID-19 vaccine. Study-wide results and caveats: Spike-wide vaccine-associated CD4 TCRs dominated at 160-218 and 743-854. Repertoires were obtained solely post-peak T cell response. Just 5 to 7 people given AZD1222 tested seropositive at baseline. Among the donors, most were white British and more were female, and clonal diversity was possibly underestimated.

Sample: peripheral blood, taken on day 0 of AZD1222 vaccination. This TCR derives from an adult in good health. This chain joins TRBV29-1 and TRBJ1-2; possible D gene TRBD1, 5 bases. CDR3 region: CSGSGGGYGYTF. The CDR3 DNA sequence: TGCAGCGGATCGGGGGGTGGCTATGGCTACACCTTC.